Below, 20 T cell receptor beta chains from the same sample are listed, as sequenced in a study of shared clonotypes between healthy human individuals. Only in-frame clones appear in the TCRdb table, and some are missing; sequencing was by immunoSEQ multiplex PCR. Seen here are under 1 million clones, 90% to 98% observed once, and the top ten hold under 0.3%. Terminally differentiated effector memory CD45RA+ cells were excluded from the naive CD8 cells, which were CD45RO-negative and positively selected for CCR7. Sequenced material: naive CD8+ T cells sorted from blood. These receptors were taken from a young man in good health.

The rearrangement uses TRBV7-8 and TRBJ2-1, with D possibly matching TRBD2 (6 bases). This CDR3 is 16 amino acids long. V was pared by 7 bases and J by 6 bases, with 22 bases between. Germline V gene lookup returns CDR1 SGHVS and CDR2 FQNEAQ. The CDR3 DNA reads TGTGCCAGCAACGCGCCGGGAGAAGGGCCCACCAATGAGCAGTTCTTC. Translating gives CASNAPGEGPTNEQFF.

This chain connects TRBV7-9 to TRBJ2-1; D may be TRBD2 (6 bases). In germline, CDR1 is SEHNR, CDR2 FQNEAQ (reference sequence). The CDR3 is made up of 16 amino acids. Trimming shortened V by 5 bases and J by 0 bases, and 14 bases separated the two germline ends. The CDR3 region has the DNA TGTGCCAGCAGCCCCCGGGACTCCAGCTCCTACAATGAGCAGTTCTTC. This codes for CASSPRDSSSYNEQFF.

This clone was found a few times. V is TRBV6-1 and J is TRBJ2-7; maybe TRBD1 (5 bases). Germline CDR1 reads MNHNS; CDR2 reads SASEGT. Between the trimmed V and J ends, which lost 5 bases and 1 base, there was a span of 18 bases. The CDR3 runs to 16 residues. CDR3 loop: CASSKGPGSRSYEQYF. The CDR3 DNA follows: TGTGCCAGCAGTAAAGGCCCAGGGTCTCGGTCCTACGAGCAGTACTTC.

This chain links TRBV4-3 with TRBJ1-2, with 8 nucleotides matching TRBD1. The CDR3 consists of 15 residues. V was clipped by 1 base and J by 4 bases; unmatched bases: 5. The germline V gene has CDR1 LGHNA and CDR2 YSLEER. CDR3 residues: CASSQAGQGIYGYTF. The CDR3 DNA follows: TGCGCCAGCAGCCAAGCCGGACAGGGTATCTATGGCTACACCTTC.

This sequence joins TRBV7-3 and TRBJ2-1; 8 bases agree with TRBD2. Per germline, CDR1 SGHTA and CDR2 FQGTGA. V shed 6 bases, J shed 2 bases, and the junction held 6 bases outside the gene matches. There are 15 residues in the CDR3. CDR3 sequence reads: CASSYAGGAYNEQFF. The CDR3 DNA follows: TGTGCCAGCAGTTACGCGGGAGGCGCCTACAATGAGCAGTTCTTC.

The V gene is TRBV9, the J gene TRBJ2-1, with 11 bases matching TRBD2. V lost 3 bases, J lost 2 bases, and 10 bases stayed unmatched. Germline lookup yields CDR1 SGDLS and CDR2 YYNGEE. CDR3 length: 18 residues. DNA for the CDR3: TGTGCCAGCAGCGAATACCCGACTAGCGGGATGACCTACAATGAGCAGTTCTTC. It yields the protein CASSEYPTSGMTYNEQFF.

This rearrangement joins TRBV7-9 to TRBJ2-1, with TRBD2 identical over 9 bases. This CDR3 spans 14 amino acids. Germline V gives CDR1 SEHNR, CDR2 FQNEAQ (reference sequence). The V and J ends lost 8 bases and 7 bases, in that order; junction bases with no gene match: 9. In DNA, the CDR3 is TGTGCCAGCGGTGCGGGAGGGCCTATAAATGAGCAGTTCTTC. Translating gives CASGAGGPINEQFF.

V gene TRBV5-5 combines with J gene TRBJ2-7, with a tentative D call TRBD2 (6 bases). This CDR3 region has 15 residues. V lost 4 bases and J lost 3, with 17 bases in between. Looked up from germline, CDR1 is SGHKS and CDR2 is YYEKEE (reference sequence). The CDR3 sequence is CASSPRVGEVYEQYF. Written as DNA, the CDR3 is TGTGCCAGCAGCCCGCGGGTAGGGGAGGTCTACGAGCAGTACTTC.

The rearrangement uses TRBV30 and TRBJ1-4, with D tentatively TRBD1 (6 bases). The germline gives CDR1 GTSNPN, CDR2 SVGIG (reference sequence). Between the trimmed V and J ends, which lost 4 bases and 8 bases, there was a span of 14 bases. The CDR3 is 13 amino acids. DNA for the CDR3: TGTGCCTGGAATACAGGGTCAGGGGAAAAACTGTTTTTT. This sequence encodes CAWNTGSGEKLFF.

This rearrangement joins TRBV6-1 to TRBJ2-7; TRBD2 is a possible D gene (5 bases). CDR3 length: 13 amino acids. Germline V gives CDR1 MNHNS, CDR2 SASEGT. The V gene lost 2 bases and the J gene lost 5 bases, with 10 bases spanning the gap. CDR3 sequence reads: CASSESSSHEQYF. The CDR3, as DNA: TGTGCCAGCAGTGAATCGTCTAGCCACGAGCAGTACTTC.

This rearrangement joins TRBV27 to TRBJ2-3; D not resolved. V lost 3 bases and J lost 4, with 14 bases in between. There are 15 residues in the CDR3. Germline V CDR1 and CDR2: MNHEY, SMNVEV (reference sequence). This CDR3 reads CASSFPSAGSDTQYF. CDR3 nucleotide sequence: TGTGCCAGCAGTTTTCCTTCTGCCGGGTCAGATACGCAGTATTTT.

This clone occurred a few times. The chain uses TRBV19 and TRBJ2-7, with D unresolved. The CDR3 is 15 amino acids. Germline CDR1 and CDR2: LNHDA and SQIVND (reference sequence). The germline V and J ends were trimmed by 3 bases and 4 bases, with 16 bases remaining between them. The CDR3 loop is CASSITVNIHYEQYF. DNA for the CDR3: TGTGCCAGTAGTATCACAGTCAATATCCATTACGAGCAGTACTTC.

The J gene is TRBJ2-2, the V gene TRBV7-7, with TRBD2 identical over 9 bases. J was trimmed by 5 bases and V by 3 bases; bases with no gene match: 7. This CDR3 has 16 amino acids. Looked up from germline, CDR1 is SSHAT and CDR2 is FNYEAQ (reference sequence). CDR3 amino acids: CASSLYSGSNTGELFF. For the CDR3, the DNA is TGTGCCAGCAGCTTGTATAGCGGGAGTAATACCGGGGAGCTGTTTTTT.

The V call is TRBV5-1, the J call TRBJ2-7; 9 nucleotides line up with TRBD1. The CDR3 extends over 15 amino acids. Trimming at V came to 3 bases and at J to 3 bases, leaving 7 bases not matched to a gene. The germline gives CDR1 SGHRS, CDR2 YFSETQ. CDR3: CASSYVPGQGYEQYF. In nucleotides, the CDR3 is TGCGCCAGCAGCTACGTTCCGGGACAGGGCTACGAGCAGTACTTC. The full variable domain, rest sourced from reference TRBV5-1 and TRBJ2-7, is KAGVTQTPRYLIKTRGQQVTLSCSPISGHRSVSWYQQTPGQGLQFLFEYFSETQRNKGNFPGRFSGRQFSNSRSEMNVSTLELGDSALYLCASSYVPGQGYEQYFGPGTRLTVT.

V usage is TRBV19 and J usage is TRBJ2-1; the match to TRBD2 covers 10 bases. This CDR3 is 15 amino acids long. Unmatched junction bases numbered 3, after V lost 4 bases and J lost 3 bases. Looked up from germline, CDR1 is LNHDA and CDR2 is SQIVND (reference sequence). For the CDR3, the DNA is TGTGCCAGTAGTACCTTAGCGGGGGGCTACAATGAGCAGTTCTTC. Encoded protein: CASSTLAGGYNEQFF.

As for this clone: Germline and junction disagree at one end, which may indicate a read error. This chain connects TRBV9 to TRBJ1-2; TRBD1 agrees at 7 bases. Germline lookup yields CDR1 SGDLS and CDR2 YYNGEE. The CDR3 is made up of 14 amino acids. The CDR3 region is CASTVGGGTWGYTF. CDR3 sequence (DNA): TGTGCCAGCACCGTAGGAGGGGGCACATGGGGCTACACCTTC.

The chain couples TRBV10-1 to TRBJ2-1; D not certain. Germline-derived CDR1 and CDR2 are WNHNN and SYGVQD (reference sequence). Trimming took off 1 base at V and 4 bases at J, with 8 bases between the two ends. The CDR3 loop spans 14 amino acids. CDR3 loop: CASSEYGNYNEQFF. For the CDR3, the DNA is TGCGCCAGCAGTGAGTATGGCAATTACAATGAGCAGTTCTTC.

V gene TRBV5-6 combines with J gene TRBJ2-7; D is ambiguous. Looked up from germline, CDR1 is SGHDT and CDR2 is YYEEEE. V lost 4 bases and J lost 5, with 16 bases in between. This CDR3 is built from 14 residues. CDR3 bases: TGTGCCAGCAGCCCGCCACAACTTGGGAACGAGCAGTACTTC. Encoded protein: CASSPPQLGNEQYF.

This rearrangement joins TRBV4-3 to TRBJ1-3; no clear D gene. The germline gives CDR1 LGHNA, CDR2 YSLEER. V lost 0 bases and J lost 8, with 14 bases in between. The CDR3 is made up of 15 amino acids. In DNA, the CDR3 is TGCGCCAGCAGCCAAGATTATGGTGCAGGCTACACCATATATTTT. This encodes CASSQDYGAGYTIYF.

The rearrangement joins TRBV14 to TRBJ2-3; TRBD2 aligns across 10 bases. The germline V gene encodes CDR1 SGHDN and CDR2 FVKESK. The CDR3 is made up of 15 amino acids. V shed 6 bases and J 2 bases; nucleotides not matched to a gene: 5. CDR3 loop: CASRRTSGLTDTQYF. Written as DNA, the CDR3 is TGTGCCAGCAGGAGGACTAGCGGTCTCACAGATACGCAGTATTTT. The complete variable domain, with remaining parts taken from reference TRBV14 and TRBJ2-3, reads EAGVTQFPSHSVIEKGQTVTLRCDPISGHDNLYWYRRVMGKEIKFLLHFVKESKQDESGMPNNRFLAERTGGTYSTLKVQPAELEDSGVYFCASRRTSGLTDTQYFGPGTRLTVL.